Listed below are T cell receptor beta chains from one sample, sequenced in a study of T cell changes during pregnancy in multiple sclerosis. Repertoires were generated with immunoSEQ multiplex PCR, while TCRdb's copy carries only in-frame clones and drops some. Here the sample spans tens of thousands of clones, 94% being singletons. The sample in question was peripheral blood, obtained in the second trimester of pregnancy. These receptors were collected from a female donor in good health, enrolled as a control in a pregnancy study. Both conserved end residues are part of each CDR3. Each record gives: CDR3 protein, CDR3 DNA, V gene, D gene, clone size, J gene. D genes are given only for firm matches. Size is stated for part of the rows, as once, few or many counts, or as a class when the clone is expanded.

CASSFSGGAGTGELFF	TGTGCCAGCAGTTTCTCGGGGGGCGCGGGCACCGGGGAGCTGTTTTTT	TRBV28	.	.	TRBJ2-2
CASSYRDRGTYEQYF	TGTGCCAGCAGTTACCGGGACAGGGGGACCTACGAGCAGTACTTC	TRBV6-5	TRBD1	.	TRBJ2-7
CASSWAGGVGRETQYF	TGTGCCAGCAGTTGGGCCGGGGGAGTGGGTCGGGAGACCCAGTACTTC	TRBV28	.	.	TRBJ2-5
CSARTGRNQPQHF	TGCAGCGCCCGGACAGGCCGCAATCAGCCCCAGCATTTT	TRBV29-1	TRBD1	.	TRBJ1-5
CASSERMGGLTDTQYF	TGTGCCAGCAGTGAACGTATGGGGGGGCTCACAGATACGCAGTATTTT	TRBV25-1	.	.	TRBJ2-3
CASSPVYSNQPQHF	TGTGCCAGCAGTCCCGTTTATAGCAATCAGCCCCAGCATTTT	TRBV28	.	.	TRBJ1-5
CASSNTGGTEKLFF	TGTGCCAGCAGTAATACAGGGGGGACGGAAAAACTGTTTTTT	TRBV5-6	TRBD1	.	TRBJ1-4
CASSLSSGSSTDTQYF	TGTGCCAGCAGCTTGAGCTCAGGCAGCTCCACAGATACGCAGTATTTT	TRBV5-6	.	.	TRBJ2-3
CASSAGLDQPQHF	TGTGCCAGCAGTGCAGGGTTGGATCAGCCCCAGCATTTT	TRBV2	.	.	TRBJ1-5
CASSLRQLAGGVNEQYF	TGTGCCAGCAGCTTGAGGCAACTAGCGGGAGGGGTCAACGAGCAGTACTTC	TRBV7-2	TRBD2	.	TRBJ2-7
CATSLRQGGYGYTF	TGTGCCACCAGCTTAAGACAGGGCGGCTATGGCTACACCTTC	TRBV15	TRBD1	.	TRBJ1-2
CASSWGQGTEAFF	TGTGCCAGCAGTTGGGGCCAGGGGACTGAAGCTTTCTTT	TRBV28	.	.	TRBJ1-1
CASTLGGDNEQFF	TGTGCCAGCACCCTAGGGGGGGACAATGAGCAGTTCTTC	TRBV2	.	.	TRBJ2-1
CASSLAQSNQPQHF	TGTGCCAGCAGCCTTGCGCAAAGCAATCAGCCCCAGCATTTT	TRBV7-9	.	.	TRBJ1-5
CASSPESTDTQYF	TGTGCCAGCAGCCCTGAGAGCACAGATACGCAGTATTTT	TRBV9	.	.	TRBJ2-3
CASSLSGTGADTQYF	TGCGCCAGCAGCTTGAGTGGGACAGGTGCAGATACGCAGTATTTT	TRBV5-1	TRBD1	.	TRBJ2-3
CASSTLYWREENTGELFF	TGTGCCAGTAGTACGTTATATTGGAGGGAGGAGAACACCGGGGAGCTGTTTTTT	TRBV19	.	.	TRBJ2-2
CASSFRQDRGVNEAFF	TGCGCCAGCAGCTTCCGTCAGGACAGGGGGGTTAATGAAGCTTTCTTT	TRBV5-1	TRBD1	.	TRBJ1-1
CASSELSPLAGGPADTQYF	TGTGCCAGCAGTGAACTCTCCCCACTAGCGGGAGGGCCTGCAGATACGCAGTATTTT	TRBV2	TRBD2	.	TRBJ2-3
CASSKTGQGGYEQYF	TGTGCCAGCAGCAAAACGGGACAGGGGGGTTACGAGCAGTACTTC	TRBV11-2	TRBD1	.	TRBJ2-7
CASRQDRVYNEQFF	TGCGCCAGCAGGCAGGACAGAGTTTACAATGAGCAGTTCTTC	TRBV5-1	.	.	TRBJ2-1
CASGTGRNEQFF	TGTGCCAGTGGTACAGGGAGAAATGAGCAGTTCTTC	TRBV2	.	once	TRBJ2-1
CASSSAILEETQYF	TGTGCCAGCAGCTCGGCGATCCTAGAAGAGACTCAGTACTTC	TRBV13	.	.	TRBJ2-5
CASSYYRLRGEKLFF	TGTGCCAGCAGCTACTACAGGTTGCGTGGTGAAAAACTGTTTTTT	TRBV5-6	.	.	TRBJ1-4
CASSLRWGVGRNTEAFF	TGTGCCAGCAGCTTGAGGTGGGGGGTGGGAAGGAACACTGAAGCTTTCTTT	TRBV5-6	.	.	TRBJ1-1
CASSATGSGSYEQYF	TGTGCCAGCAGCGCGACAGGGTCGGGCTCCTACGAGCAGTACTTC	TRBV13	TRBD1	once	TRBJ2-7
CASSQIGEGGNQPQHF	TGTGCCAGCAGCCAAATAGGGGAGGGCGGCAATCAGCCCCAGCATTTT	TRBV16	.	once	TRBJ1-5
CASSYGLADYEQYF	TGTGCCAGCAGTTACGGTCTAGCGGACTACGAGCAGTACTTC	TRBV6-5	TRBD2	.	TRBJ2-7
CASSLPRSGSNNEQFF	TGTGCCAGCAGCTTACCCCGGAGCGGGAGTAATAATGAGCAGTTCTTC	TRBV7-9	TRBD2	.	TRBJ2-1
CASSRLAVMNTGELFF	TGTGCCAGCAGTAGACTAGCGGTAATGAACACCGGGGAGCTGTTTTTT	TRBV27	TRBD2	.	TRBJ2-2
CASSPLPQTGGYGQPQHF	TGCGCCAGCAGCCCCCTCCCTCAGACAGGGGGTTACGGGCAGCCCCAGCATTTT	TRBV5-1	TRBD1	.	TRBJ1-5
CASKGVGGSQETQYF	TGTGCCAGCAAGGGTGTAGGAGGGTCACAAGAGACCCAGTACTTC	TRBV2	.	.	TRBJ2-5
CASRELTNRFEAFF	TGTGCCAGCAGAGAACTGACAAATCGGTTTGAAGCTTTCTTT	TRBV27	.	.	TRBJ1-1